Sequencing of this TCR beta chain was carried out in a study of cytomegalovirus exposure and HLA in healthy donors. The donors were members of the validation cohort comprising about 120 subjects, separate from the roughly 730-subject first cohort. This clone was seen only once. Its antigen is still unknown. This CDR3 region has 17 residues. The junction had 8 bases not matched to a gene; V was cut back by 2 bases and J by 3 bases. Germline V gene sequence: CDR1 SEHNR, CDR2 FQNEAQ (reference sequence). Study-wide findings and caveats: Overall, roughly 160 TCR beta chains were annotated as cytomegalovirus-associated. Published work reported that the classifier diagnosed cytomegalovirus status with high specificity and sensitivity.

Some clones are missing from TCRdb's copy, which holds only in-frame ones; the method was immunoSEQ multiplex PCR. The repertoire consists of roughly 150,000 clones, with around 93% occurring once and the leading ten covering about 1.7%. The specimen was PBMCs. This sequence originates from a man younger than 30 in good health and CMV-seropositive. The rearrangement links TRBV7-9 to TRBJ2-7; 12 bases are shared with TRBD1. CDR3 loop: CASSLRGTGGRSYEQYF. DNA for the CDR3: TGTGCCAGCAGCTTACGGGGGACAGGGGGCCGAAGCTACGAGCAGTACTTC.